This TCR beta chain emerged from a study of vaccination effects on CD4 cells after COVID-19. Study results and caveats: Clones arising from infection and from vaccination showed marked clonal contraction late after vaccination.

Assay: immunoSEQ multiplex PCR; the TCRdb copy retains only in-frame clones and omits some. The repertoire consists of 35,000 to 45,000 clones, with over 65% occurring once and the leading ten covering approximately 15%. After expansion with viral peptide pools in the ViraFEST assay, antigen-specific CD4+ T cells were sequenced. It was after more than 8 days of culture that CD4+ T cells were isolated. Nucleocapsid antibody tests were negative, and the vaccine recipients had no prior SARS-CoV-2 infection. Approximately 2 million PBMC per well received approximately 10 IU/ml IL-2 and approximately 10 ug/ml peptides in culture. IL-2 medium supplanted half the medium on days 3 and 7. There are 15 residues in the CDR3. Trimming cost V 2 bases and J 5 bases; bases outside gene matches: 8. As to this clone: The antigen remains unidentified.

The sample was CD4+ T cells from PBMCs cultured with HCoV-OC43 spike peptides, taken before COVID-19 vaccination. Subset defined: HCoV-OC43 spike overlapping peptide pool stimulation. The chain uses TRBV23-1 and TRBJ2-7; 8 bases agree with TRBD1. TRBV23-1 is recorded as an ORF, its role being uncertain. The clonotype was recovered from a human donor who received a COVID-19 vaccine. CDR3 DNA sequence: TGCGCCAGCAGTCAAGAGGGACAGGTCACCCACGAGCAGTACTTC. Protein product: CASSQEGQVTHEQYF.